The 25 T cell receptor beta chains in this list originate from one sample, sequenced in a study of beta chain features in type 1 diabetes. Since all of the isolated RNA was reverse transcribed, expressed TCRB transcripts were what got sequenced. Assay used: immunoSEQ multiplex PCR; TCRdb lists only in-frame clones, some missing. The sample yields over 300,000 clones, approximately 8% seen once. The sample consisted of central memory CD4+ T cells from blood. The origin of the receptors is a woman between 18 and 29 years old in good health.

This clone was counted at least ten times. Other DNA sequences from this sample encode an identical CDR3 as well. The V gene is TRBV28, the J gene TRBJ2-5; D not certain. This CDR3 is built from 11 residues. CDR1 is MDHEN, CDR2 SYDVKM, per germline. Trimming removed 6 bases at V and 2 bases at J, with 4 bases between. Here the CDR3 reads CASSLQETQYF. The CDR3 nucleotides read TGTGCCAGCAGCCTACAAGAGACCCAGTACTTC.

The sample holds a few counts of this clone. J is TRBJ2-7 and V is TRBV5-1; 7 bases line up with TRBD1. CDR3 length: 13 amino acids. Germline lookup yields CDR1 SGHRS and CDR2 YFSETQ. Trimming cost V 2 bases and J 5 bases; bases outside gene matches: 4. CDR3 coding DNA: TGCGCCAGCAGCTTAATAGGGGGCGACGAGCAGTACTTC. This translates into CASSLIGGDEQYF.

In the case of this clone: This CDR3 is also generated by other DNA sequences in the sample. This chain joins TRBV28 and TRBJ2-3; perhaps TRBD2 as D (5 bases). Germline assignment: CDR1 MDHEN and CDR2 SYDVKM. The CDR3 runs to 13 residues. V lost 6 bases, J lost 1 base, and 8 bases lay in between. CDR3 residues: CASRKGGTDTQYF. CDR3 DNA sequence: TGTGCCAGCAGGAAGGGAGGCACAGATACGCAGTATTTT.

This clone was observed a few times. The CDR3 nucleotides read TGTGCCAGCAGTGAGGAGTTCGGGACAGGTCGACCCGAGCAGTACTTC. Its translation is CASSEEFGTGRPEQYF. The chain recombines TRBV25-1 with TRBJ2-5; 8 nucleotides agree with TRBD1. Matching the DNA end better, TRBJ2-7 makes the J call doubtful. Germline V gene sequence: CDR1 MGHDK, CDR2 SYGVNS. The CDR3 runs to 16 residues.

The chain couples TRBV5-1 to TRBJ1-4; D remains unclear. V lost 4 bases and J lost 6, with 16 bases in between. Germline V gene sequence: CDR1 SGHRS, CDR2 YFSETQ. This CDR3 spans 15 amino acids. CDR3 bases: TGCGCCAGCAGCCGGGCACTGGGTTCTCATGAAAAACTGTTTTTT. It is translated as CASSRALGSHEKLFF. Looking up the rest from reference TRBV5-1 and TRBJ1-4 gives the full variable domain: KAGVTQTPRYLIKTRGQQVTLSCSPISGHRSVSWYQQTPGQGLQFLFEYFSETQRNKGNFPGRFSGRQFSNSRSEMNVSTLELGDSALYLCASSRALGSHEKLFFGSGTQLSVL.

This clone was observed a few times. The chain links TRBV27 to TRBJ1-5; D is uncertain. Germline V CDR1 and CDR2: MNHEY, SMNVEV (reference sequence). The CDR3 is 14 residues long. The V gene lost 2 bases and the J gene lost 6 bases, with 11 bases spanning the gap. The CDR3 spells CASSLVGSGQPQHF. The CDR3 coding sequence is TGTGCCAGCAGTTTAGTAGGGTCCGGTCAGCCCCAGCATTTT.

In its sample, this clone was seen a few times. The chain is built from TRBV28 and TRBJ2-1; D is unclear. Deletions cut 5 bases from V and 9 bases from J, with 17 bases between. The CDR3 covers 14 residues. Germline CDR1 and CDR2: MDHEN and SYDVKM. The CDR3 nucleotides are TGTGCCAGCAGTCCTGGCGGCAAGGCCCCTGAGCAGTTCTTC. Protein sequence: CASSPGGKAPEQFF. Filled out from reference TRBV28 and TRBJ2-1, the complete variable domain reads DVKVTQSSRYLVKRTGEKVFLECVQDMDHENMFWYRQDPGLGLRLIYFSYDVKMKEKGDIPEGYSVSREKKERFSLILESASTNQTSMYLCASSPGGKAPEQFFGPGTRLTVL.

Only a few counts were recorded for this clone. The gene calls are TRBV19 and TRBJ2-1; D might be TRBD2 (5 bases). Trimming stripped 7 bases from V and 9 bases from J, with 19 bases between. The CDR3 is 14 residues long. Germline CDR1 is LNHDA and CDR2 is SQIVND (reference sequence). This CDR3 reads CASTTLGKAFEQFF. For the CDR3, the DNA is TGTGCCAGTACCACACTAGGAAAAGCTTTTGAGCAGTTCTTC.

The chain combines TRBV5-6 with TRBJ1-1; 7 positions agree with TRBD1. CDR1 and CDR2 (germline): SGHDT, YYEEEE. CDR3 length: 13 residues. V dropped 6 bases and J dropped 3; count of bases not matched to a gene: 5. The CDR3 protein is CASTRGQYTEAFF. The CDR3, as DNA: TGTGCCAGCACTCGGGGACAGTACACTGAAGCTTTCTTT. The full variable domain, with the rest looked up from reference TRBV5-6 and TRBJ1-1, is DAGVTQSPTHLIKTRGQQVTLRCSPKSGHDTVSWYQQALGQGPQFIFQYYEEEERQRGNFPDRFSGHQFPNYSSELNVNALLLGDSALYLCASTRGQYTEAFFGQGTRLTVV.

The V call is TRBV18, the J call TRBJ2-2, with 13 bases that match TRBD2. The germline V gene encodes CDR1 KGHSH and CDR2 LQKENI. V shed 3 bases, J shed 6 bases, and the junction held 4 bases outside the gene matches. The CDR3 extends over 16 amino acids. CDR3 protein: CASSPTSGRNAGELFF. The CDR3 DNA follows: TGTGCCAGCTCACCGACTAGCGGGAGGAATGCCGGGGAGCTGTTTTTT. Together with reference TRBV18 and TRBJ2-2, the CDR3 gives the full variable domain: NAGVMQNPRHLVRRRGQEARLRCSPMKGHSHVYWYRQLPEEGLKFMVYLQKENIIDESGMPKERFSAEFPKEGPSILRIQQVVRGDSAAYFCASSPTSGRNAGELFFGEGSRLTVL.

DNA of the CDR3: TGTGCCAGCAGCCCCCGTGGGACAGGGCCCCTAACCCAAGAGACCCAGTACTTC. Translated, it gives CASSPRGTGPLTQETQYF. This sequence joins TRBV7-3 and TRBJ2-5, with TRBD1 matching 9 bases. The length of the CDR3 is 18 residues. The J segment lost 1 base and the V segment lost 5 bases, leaving 14 bases of the junction unmatched. Per germline, CDR1 SGHTA and CDR2 FQGTGA.

The chain carries TRBV4-3 and TRBJ2-5; D is unresolved. Germline V gene data show CDR1 as LGHNA and CDR2 as YSLEER. The V gene lost 1 base and the J gene lost 4 bases, with 7 bases spanning the gap. The CDR3 totals 13 residues. DNA for the CDR3: TGCGCCAGCAGCCAAGCACCAGGAGAGACCCAGTACTTC. Protein: CASSQAPGETQYF.

This clone showed up just a few times. J is TRBJ2-7 and V is TRBV4-2; 9 bases are a match to TRBD1. CDR1 and CDR2 (germline): LGHNA, YNFKEQ. The CDR3 covers 14 residues. V was pared by 4 bases and J by 6 bases, with 7 bases of the junction left unmatched. CDR3 nucleotides: TGTGCCAGCAGCCCGGGACAGGGTCCGAGCGAGCAGTACTTC. Translated: CASSPGQGPSEQYF.

This clone occurred many times. Because the CDR3's place on the DNA is in doubt, the DNA is left out and the CDR3 is given as listed by TCRdb. This chain joins TRBV9 and TRBJ2-1; the tabulated D call, TRBD2, remains unverified against the DNA. The CDR3 extends over 14 residues, inclusive of both ends. Germline CDR1 reads SGDLS; CDR2 reads YYNGEE. This CDR3 reads CASSVARGSGRLFF.

A few counts support this clone. The chain recombines TRBV11-3 with TRBJ2-3; the D gene is possibly TRBD1 (5 bases). Trimming took off 1 base at V and 1 base at J, with 6 bases between the two ends. The CDR3 is 14 amino acids. Germline lookup yields CDR1 SGHNT and CDR2 YENEEA. CDR3 sequence (DNA): TGTGCCAGCAGCTTAGGGGGCGGCACAGATACGCAGTATTTT. This encodes CASSLGGGTDTQYF.

The table lists this clone with a few counts. This chain uses TRBV1 with TRBJ1-5; the table calls TRBD1, which could not be checked here. TRBV1 constitutes a pseudogene. The CDR3 totals 15 residues. Here the CDR3 reads CTSSKGGRWNQPQHF. Here the CDR3 DNA reads TGCACCAGCAGCAAAGGGGGCAGGTGGAATCAGCCCCAGCATTTT.

The sample holds many counts of this clone. The chain links TRBV21-1 to TRBJ2-5; the DNA was not compared with TRBD1, the D call given in the table. TRBV21-1 constitutes a pseudogene. This CDR3 spans 15 amino acids. CDR3 sequence (DNA): TGTGCCAGCAGCAGAGGACAGGGGGCGCGAGAGACCCAGTACTTC. Translated: CASSRGQGARETQYF.

The sample holds a few counts of this clone. The genes are TRBV6-6 and TRBJ2-1; no definite D call. CDR1 and CDR2 from the germline V gene are MNHNY and SVGAGI (reference sequence). V lost 6 bases and J 2 bases, leaving 17 bases between the germline ends. CDR3 length: 16 amino acids. CDR3 in DNA: TGTGCCAGCAGCAACGACCCGGGTCGGGCCTACAATGAGCAGTTCTTC. It translates to CASSNDPGRAYNEQFF.

Concerning this clone: Mismatch with germline at one junction end may stem from a read error. V gene TRBV12-5 combines with J gene TRBJ2-2, with 7 bases fitting TRBD1. The length of the CDR3 is 14 residues. Germline V gene data show CDR1 as LGHNT and CDR2 as FRNRAP. The chain's CDR3 is CASGSDRANGELFF. CDR3 DNA: TGTGCCAGTGGTTCAGACAGGGCTAACGGGGAGCTGTTTTTT.

This clone was found many times. The chain recombines TRBV7-2 with TRBJ2-3; 7 bases line up with TRBD2. CDR1 SGHTA and CDR2 FQGNSA come from the germline V gene. The V segment lost 5 bases and the J segment 4 bases; nucleotides outside the gene matches: 0. The CDR3 contains 12 residues. The CDR3 nucleotides are TGTGCCAGCAGCCGGGGGGCAGATACGCAGTATTTT. Translated, it gives CASSRGADTQYF.

Only a few counts were recorded for this clone. The chain has TRBV12-2 and TRBJ2-5; the D segment call TRBD2 is taken from the table without a DNA check. TRBV12-2 is a listed pseudogene. This CDR3 is built from 13 residues. CDR3: CASRLVGIETQYF. Here the CDR3 DNA reads TGTGCAAGTCGCTTAGTCGGGATTGAGACCCAGTACTTC.

This clone was observed many times. This chain links TRBV7-2 with TRBJ2-4, with D unresolved. The ends were cut back, 5 bases at V and 5 bases at J, with 4 bases in the middle. CDR3 length: 11 residues. CDR1 is SGHTA and CDR2 is FQGNSA in the germline V gene. The CDR3 DNA reads TGTGCCAGCAGCACACAAAACATTCAGTACTTC. It specifies CASSTQNIQYF.

This clone was found a few times. The V gene is TRBV6-1, the J gene TRBJ2-2; the D is unclear. Trimming cost V 2 bases and J 3 bases, with 7 bases left between them. Per germline, CDR1 MNHNS and CDR2 SASEGT. CDR3 length equals 14 residues. DNA for the CDR3: TGTGCCAGCAGTGAAAGCCGCTACACCGGGGAGCTGTTTTTT. Translating gives CASSESRYTGELFF.

This clone appeared many times. The chain is built from TRBV29-1 and TRBJ2-2, with 10 bases aligning to TRBD2. The V and J ends lost 6 bases and 4 bases, in that order; junction bases with no gene match: 5. Germline CDR1 and CDR2: SQVTM and ANQGSEA. The CDR3 is 14 amino acids. In nucleotides, the CDR3 is TGCAGCGTGGGTAGCGGGAGGTCCACCGGGGAGCTGTTTTTT. Translated: CSVGSGRSTGELFF.

The J gene is TRBJ1-1, the V gene TRBV27, with 9 bases matching TRBD1. The CDR3 covers 18 residues. V dropped 0 bases and J dropped 3; count of bases not matched to a gene: 11. Per germline, CDR1 MNHEY and CDR2 SMNVEV (reference sequence). CDR3 DNA sequence: TGTGCCAGCAGTTTATCGCGGGGGACAGGGACACTGGACACTGAAGCTTTCTTT. This gives the protein CASSLSRGTGTLDTEAFF.